This passage covers 26 T cell receptor beta chains from one sample sequenced in a study of post-analysis software for immune sequencing data. Findings of the study overall: A handful of TRBV segments were significantly more frequent in patients than in controls. TRBV5-6, TRBV5-1 and TRBV20-1 were among these segments.

These TCRs are of unknown antigen specificity. Prepared libraries of TCR beta cDNA carried unique molecular identifiers. Using its own MiXCR run on the PCR reads, TCRdb lists one record per CDR3 protein. The sample yields hundreds of thousands of distinct CDR3 sequences, around 33% seen once. The sample taken for sequencing was blood. These receptors all come from a girl between 5 and 17 years old with multiple sclerosis.

This chain connects TRBV4-2 to TRBJ1-2; tentatively, D is TRBD1 (6 bases). The CDR3 covers 15 residues. V was pared by 7 bases and J by 8 bases, with 23 bases between. Germline CDR1 LGHNA, CDR2 YNFKEQ. The CDR3 sequence: CASTPLVDRLGGYTF. The CDR3 region has the DNA TGTGCCAGCACCCCTCTCGTTGACAGGCTAGGGGGCTACACCTTC.

This chain connects TRBV12-3 or TRBV12-4 to TRBJ1-1; D is perhaps TRBD1 (5 bases). The CDR3 length is 15 residues. Deletions cut 4 bases from V and 0 bases from J, with 12 bases between. The CDR3 region is CASSWAGGMNTEAFF. In DNA, the CDR3 is TGTGCCAGCAGTTGGGCGGGGGGAATGAACACTGAAGCTTTCTTT.

This rearrangement joins TRBV5-1 to TRBJ2-3; 9 nucleotides agree with TRBD1. The CDR3 runs to 15 residues. The V and J ends lost 0 bases and 3 bases, in that order; junction bases with no gene match: 2. Germline V gives CDR1 SGHRS, CDR2 YFSETQ. The CDR3 DNA reads as TGCGCCAGCAGCTTGGGACAGGGGGAAACAGATACGCAGTATTTT. Protein product: CASSLGQGETDTQYF.

The chain recombines TRBV27 with TRBJ2-1; 8 bases fit TRBD1. CDR3 size: 15 residues. Germline CDR1 MNHEY, CDR2 SMNVEV (reference sequence). V was clipped by 5 bases and J by 9 bases; unmatched bases: 12. The CDR3 protein is CASSLDRGNKGEQFF. CDR3 DNA: TGTGCCAGCAGTCTCGACAGGGGAAATAAGGGTGAGCAGTTCTTC.

This clonotype was counted many times. This sequence joins TRBV5-4 and TRBJ2-1, with TRBD1 identical over 9 bases. CDR1 and CDR2 (germline): SGHNT, YYREEE (reference sequence). CDR3 length: 15 residues. V gave up 4 bases and J gave up 5 bases; unmatched junction bases: 7. CDR3 sequence (DNA): TGTGCCAGCAGCCCGCCGGGACAGGGACACAATGAGCAGTTCTTC. Protein product: CASSPPGQGHNEQFF.

The rearrangement links TRBV29-1 to TRBJ2-1, with a possible D match to TRBD1 (5 bases). The ends were cut back, 1 base at V and 4 bases at J, with 11 bases in the middle. CDR1 SQVTM and CDR2 ANQGSEA come from the germline V gene. The length of the CDR3 is 14 residues. CDR3 amino acids: CSVEGAGWYNEQFF. The CDR3 DNA reads as TGCAGCGTTGAAGGGGCAGGGTGGTACAATGAGCAGTTCTTC.

This chain links TRBV11-2 with TRBJ1-6, with 7 bases fitting TRBD1. The germline CDR1 and CDR2 sequences are SGHAT and FQNNGV. The V and J ends lost 8 bases and 8 bases, in that order; junction bases with no gene match: 12. CDR3 length equals 15 residues. The CDR3 DNA follows: TGTGCCAGCGAGAGGGTGTTAGGGGGCGATTCACCCCTCCACTTT. Its protein is CASERVLGGDSPLHF.

The J gene is TRBJ2-7, the V gene TRBV6-5, with TRBD1 matching 8 bases. Trimming took 6 bases from V and 4 from J; bases not matched to a gene: 11. The CDR3 is 15 residues long. Germline V gene lookup returns CDR1 MNHEY and CDR2 SVGAGI. The CDR3 reads CASSPGTGDRYEQYF. The DNA of the CDR3 is TGTGCCAGCAGCCCTGGGACAGGCGACCGGTACGAGCAGTACTTC.

V gene TRBV20-1 combines with J gene TRBJ1-2; D unresolved. The CDR3 extends over 15 amino acids. Germline loops: CDR1 DFQATT, CDR2 SNEGSKA (reference sequence). Deletions cut 1 base from V and 0 bases from J, with 12 bases between. The CDR3 spells CSARGVGIANYGYTF. The CDR3 nucleotides read TGCAGTGCTAGAGGGGTCGGAATCGCTAACTATGGCTACACCTTC.

The gene calls are TRBV12-3 or TRBV12-4 and TRBJ1-1; 7 bases fit TRBD1. This CDR3 spans 16 amino acids. J lost 4 bases, V lost 5 bases, and 13 bases had no gene match. The chain's CDR3 is CASSPTGDASFTEAFF. The CDR3 region has the DNA TGTGCCAGCAGTCCAACAGGGGACGCGTCCTTCACTGAAGCTTTCTTT.

This clonotype appeared once. This may be a read error: a much more frequent sequence differs by one nucleotide. The V call is TRBV6-5, the J call TRBJ2-3; D remains unclear. This CDR3 has 16 amino acids. Germline V gives CDR1 MNHEY, CDR2 SVGAGI. DNA for the CDR3: TGTGCCAGCAGTTGTCCCGACTTACAGAACACAGATACGCGGTATTTT. Its protein is CASSCPDLQNTDTRYF.

The chain uses TRBV9 and TRBJ1-1; TRBD1 matches 7 bases. With V trimmed by 0 bases and J by 3 bases, 2 bases remained unmatched. The CDR3 is 14 amino acids. The V gene's germline CDR1 is SGDLS and CDR2 YYNGEE. The CDR3 here is CASSVAGGDTEAFF. The CDR3 nucleotides are TGTGCCAGCAGCGTAGCAGGGGGAGACACTGAAGCTTTCTTT.

The J gene is TRBJ2-3, the V gene TRBV7-2, with 8 bases that match TRBD2. CDR1 is SGHTA and CDR2 is FQGNSA in the germline V gene. This CDR3 region has 15 residues. The trim removed 3 bases at V and 6 bases at J, leaving 8 bases unmatched. The CDR3 coding sequence is TGTGCCAGCAGCTTTGGCGGGGGGCCAGGCGATACGCAGTATTTT. Amino acid sequence: CASSFGGGPGDTQYF.

V gene TRBV29-1 combines with J gene TRBJ2-3, with unresolved D. The CDR3 is 14 amino acids. Germline CDR1 SQVTM, CDR2 ANQGSEA. The ends were cut back, 5 bases at V and 0 bases at J, with 12 bases in the middle. The chain's CDR3 is CSVKPGSSTDTQYF. The CDR3 nucleotides read TGCAGCGTTAAACCAGGTTCTAGCACAGATACGCAGTATTTT.

This clonotype was seen more than once but under ten times. The CDR3 reads CASSQELTGGYEQYF. CDR3 DNA: TGTGCCAGCAGCCAAGAACTGACAGGGGGCTACGAGCAGTACTTC. The rearrangement joins TRBV4-2 to TRBJ2-7, with 9 bases identical to TRBD1. CDR1 is LGHNA, CDR2 YNFKEQ, per germline. This CDR3 is 15 amino acids long. The trim removed 0 bases at V and 3 bases at J, leaving 3 bases unmatched.

This chain links TRBV24-1 with TRBJ2-5; the D gene is possibly TRBD1 (6 bases). The CDR3 is 14 amino acids. The V end was cut by 2 bases, the J end by 4 bases, with 10 bases between. In germline, CDR1 is KGHDR, CDR2 SFDVKD. The CDR3 nucleotides read TGTGCCACCAGTGATTACCTCAGGGGAGAGACCCAGTACTTC. Its protein product is CATSDYLRGETQYF.

Worth noting for this clonotype: Sequence at one end of the junction differs from germline and may be a read error. The chain carries TRBV5-1 and TRBJ1-2; D uncertain. The CDR3 has 14 amino acids. Germline V gene data show CDR1 as SGHRS and CDR2 as YFSETQ. CDR3 protein: CASSLTATNYGCTF. In nucleotides, the CDR3 is TGCGCCAGCAGCTTGACAGCAACTAACTATGGCTGCACCTTC.

This clonotype was picked up a small number of times. The gene calls are TRBV4-2 and TRBJ2-3; D remains ambiguous. The CDR3 sequence is 13 residues long. Germline V gives CDR1 LGHNA, CDR2 YNFKEQ. The V and J ends lost 1 base and 5 bases respectively, with 7 bases between them. CDR3 bases: TGTGCCAGCAGCCAAGGCCGGTTAGATACGCAGTATTTT. This gives the protein CASSQGRLDTQYF.

The chain couples TRBV4-2 to TRBJ2-1; 12 nucleotides agree with TRBD2. CDR1 is LGHNA, CDR2 YNFKEQ, per germline. Trimming at V came to 1 base and at J to 6 bases, leaving 4 bases not matched to a gene. CDR3 length equals 16 residues. CDR3 residues: CASSQVLTSGGNEQFF. The DNA of the CDR3 is TGTGCCAGCAGCCAAGTGTTGACTAGCGGGGGCAATGAGCAGTTCTTC.

The chain employs TRBV7-2 and TRBJ2-4; D is possibly TRBD1 (5 bases). The DNA end is a closer match to TRBJ2-5, so the J assignment may be wrong. Germline CDR1 and CDR2: SGHTA and FQGNSA. This CDR3 contains 15 residues. The CDR3 bases are TGTGCCAGCAGCTTAGCCCATCAGGGCCAAGAGACCCAGTACTTC. Translated: CASSLAHQGQETQYF.

V usage is TRBV7-2 and J usage is TRBJ2-5; 11 bases map to TRBD2. Germline V gene data show CDR1 as SGHTA and CDR2 as FQGNSA. This CDR3 has 16 amino acids. V dropped 1 base and J dropped 5; count of bases not matched to a gene: 6. The CDR3 DNA reads TGTGCCAGCAGCTTAGAGGCTAGCGGGGGGTGGGAGACCCAGTACTTC. This gives the protein CASSLEASGGWETQYF.

This clonotype has only a few counts. This chain joins TRBV6-5 and TRBJ1-2, with TRBD1 as a possible D gene (5 bases). V shed 7 bases and J shed 5 bases, with 20 bases lying between them. The CDR3 has 15 residues. CDR1 is MNHEY and CDR2 is SVGAGI in the germline V gene. CDR3 nucleotide sequence: TGTGCCAGCATCTCCGAAGGGGCGGATTTTTATGGCTACACCTTC. Its protein product is CASISEGADFYGYTF.

The chain carries TRBV7-9 and TRBJ2-7; D tentatively fits TRBD1 or TRBD2 (7 bases each). V was trimmed by 5 bases and J by 6 bases, leaving 17 bases between them. Looked up from germline, CDR1 is SEHNR and CDR2 is FQNEAQ (reference sequence). The CDR3 is made up of 14 amino acids. The CDR3 DNA reads as TGTGCCAGCAGCGAAGCGGGACAGACGATCGAGCAGTACTTC. It translates to CASSEAGQTIEQYF. Drawing the rest from reference TRBV7-9 and TRBJ2-7, the complete variable domain is DTGVSQNPRHKITKRGQNVTFRCDPISEHNRLYWYRQTLGQGPEFLTYFQNEAQLEKSRLLSDRFSAERPKGSFSTLEIQRTEQGDSAMYLCASSEAGQTIEQYFGPGTRLTVT.

The chain employs TRBV10-3 and TRBJ1-5, with D unclear. From germline, CDR1 is ENHRY and CDR2 SYGVKD. The CDR3 has 16 residues. V lost 2 bases and J 0 bases, leaving 11 bases between the germline ends. CDR3 sequence reads: CAISEGEIISNQPQHF. The CDR3 DNA reads TGTGCCATCAGTGAGGGAGAGATTATTAGCAATCAGCCCCAGCATTTT.

This clonotype was seen more than once but under ten times. The rearrangement joins TRBV28 to TRBJ2-7, with TRBD1 matching over 9 bases. V lost 3 bases, J lost 10 bases, and 10 bases stayed unmatched. The germline CDR1 and CDR2 sequences are MDHEN and SYDVKM. The CDR3 is 14 residues long. This CDR3 is CASSFLDRGFKQYF. The CDR3 DNA reads as TGTGCCAGCAGTTTTTTGGACAGGGGATTTAAACAGTACTTC.

In this sample, this clonotype turned up a few times. This chain links TRBV24-1 with TRBJ2-7, with a weak D call TRBD1 (5 bases). The germline V gene has CDR1 KGHDR and CDR2 SFDVKD. The CDR3 is 12 residues long. The V and J ends lost 8 bases and 4 bases respectively, with 11 bases between them. The CDR3 loop is CATIAGKYEQYF. The CDR3 nucleotides are TGTGCCACCATCGCAGGGAAATACGAGCAGTACTTC.